The clone carrying this T cell receptor beta chain has a handful of counts. The antigen remains undetermined. The source of the sample is a study of blood T cells in healthy people across ages. Study observations and caveats: Roughly linearly, TCR beta diversity per million T cells fell as age increased. Those diversity estimates obtained from one million T cells were thought to be underestimates.

A sample-barcoded 5' primer and a J-beta primer mix were used in a second PCR of about 7 to 12 cycles. TCRdb analysed the 5' RACE reads with MiXCR anew, one entry per CDR3 protein. The sample lists about 1.7 million distinct CDR3 sequences, roughly 30% seen once, with 7.7% in the top ten. The CDR3 has 13 residues. Per germline, CDR1 KGHSH and CDR2 LQKENI. Trimming took off 4 bases at V and 6 bases at J, with 13 bases between the two ends. Donors ranged from about 6 to 95 years old and were healthy Caucasians in Russia. Each sample provided at least 5 micrograms of extracted total RNA. What was sequenced was blood. The chain combines TRBV18 with TRBJ2-7; perhaps TRBD1 as D (6 bases). The receptor comes from a woman aged 25-40 years in good health. CDR3 region: CASSRGPGLEQYF. DNA for the CDR3: TGTGCCAGCTCACGGGGGCCGGGTCTCGAGCAGTACTTC.